This T cell receptor (beta chain) was captured by sequencing in a study of blood T cells in healthy people across ages. At least 5.5 micrograms of total RNA were extracted per sample. Study observations and caveats: Among long-lived donors, naive CD4+ cells were more numerous and diversity higher than in aged donors.

This clonotype was seen repeatedly, ten times or more. Its antigen is unknown. CDR1 is SGDLS, CDR2 YYNGEE, per germline. This CDR3 is built from 18 residues. Trimming pared 3 bases from V and 7 bases from J, leaving 26 bases between. Combining a sample-barcoded 5' primer with a J-beta primer mix, a second PCR ran for 7 to 11 cycles. MiXCR, applied by TCRdb to the 5' RACE reads, yields one record per CDR3 protein. Here the sample spans around 1,000,000 distinct CDR3 sequences, roughly two fifths being singletons. The sequenced material came from blood. J is TRBJ2-1 and V is TRBV9; a possible D gene is TRBD1 (6 bases). The TCR originated in a man aged 18 to 29 in good health. In DNA, the CDR3 is TGTGCCAGCAGCGCAAACCCGACCACAGATTTGGGGGCAAATGAGCAGTTCTTC. Translation: CASSANPTTDLGANEQFF.